A selection of T cell receptor beta chains follows, all from one sample in a study of T cell responses to AZD1222 COVID-19 vaccine. Some clones are missing from TCRdb's copy, which holds only in-frame ones; the method was immunoSEQ multiplex PCR. The sample has some 160,000 clones; approximately 93% are singletons. Material: peripheral blood, obtained on day 0 of AZD1222 vaccination. Every receptor here comes from an adult in good health. CDR3s include the opening cysteine and the closing phenylalanine or tryptophan. The order of the fields is J gene, V gene, D gene, clone size, CDR3 DNA, CDR3 protein. D genes are given only for firm matches. Where a row states a size, it is once, few, many or the class of an expanded clone; other rows omit it.

J: TRBJ2-7; V: TRBV5-1; D: TRBD1; size: NA; DNA: TGCGCCAGCAGCAAAGACAGGGACGAGCAGTACTTC; CDR3: CASSKDRDEQYF
J: TRBJ1-6; V: TRBV9; D: NA; size: NA; DNA: TGTGCCAGCAGCGTAGGGAGATTGTTTAATTCACCCCTCCACTTT; CDR3: CASSVGRLFNSPLHF
J: TRBJ2-5; V: TRBV7-2; D: NA; size: NA; DNA: TGTGCCAGCAGCTTAGGTCCGTCGTTCCAAGAGACCCAGTACTTC; CDR3: CASSLGPSFQETQYF
J: TRBJ1-3; V: TRBV25-1; D: NA; size: NA; DNA: TGTGCCAGCAGTGAACAGGGGATTGTATCTAGGGGAGGAAACACCATATATTTT; CDR3: CASSEQGIVSRGGNTIYF
J: TRBJ1-1; V: TRBV27; D: NA; size: NA; DNA: TGTGCCAGCAGTTTCTCAACCGAGGGGCAGACTTTCTTT; CDR3: CASSFSTEGQTFF
J: TRBJ1-2; V: TRBV19; D: NA; size: NA; DNA: TGTGCCAGTAGTCCCGTAGGACTTACGCTCTATGGCTACACCTTC; CDR3: CASSPVGLTLYGYTF
J: TRBJ1-1; V: TRBV29-1; D: NA; size: NA; DNA: TGCAGCGTTGGCAGGCCCCAGTCGAACACTGAAGCTTTCTTT; CDR3: CSVGRPQSNTEAFF
J: TRBJ1-3; V: TRBV5-4; D: NA; size: NA; DNA: TGTGCCAGCAGAAATACAGGGTCGGGAAACACCATATATTTT; CDR3: CASRNTGSGNTIYF
J: TRBJ2-5; V: TRBV3-1/TRBV3-2; D: NA; size: NA; DNA: TGTGCCAGCAGCCAATCGGTACAGACCCAGTACTTC; CDR3: CASSQSVQTQYF
J: TRBJ1-5; V: TRBV19; D: TRBD1; size: NA; DNA: TGTGCCAGTAGTTCCACAGGGGAACAGCCCCAGCATTTT; CDR3: CASSSTGEQPQHF
J: TRBJ2-1; V: TRBV18; D: NA; size: NA; DNA: TGTGCCAGCTCACCAAGGGTCCAGGGGCAAAATGAGCAGTTCTTC; CDR3: CASSPRVQGQNEQFF
J: TRBJ1-2; V: TRBV7-6; D: TRBD1; size: NA; DNA: TGTGCCAGCAGCCCCCGGACAGGGGGCGGCTATGGCTACACCTTC; CDR3: CASSPRTGGGYGYTF
J: TRBJ1-2; V: TRBV7-3; D: NA; size: NA; DNA: TGTGCCAGCCACCTCGGACCCTATGGCTACACCTTC; CDR3: CASHLGPYGYTF
J: TRBJ2-7; V: TRBV6-6; D: TRBD1; size: NA; DNA: TGTGCCAGCAGTTACGGACAGGGTCCCCACGAGCAGTACTTC; CDR3: CASSYGQGPHEQYF
J: TRBJ1-6; V: TRBV28; D: TRBD1; size: NA; DNA: TGTGCCAGCTCCAGGGGGAATGATTCACCCCTCCACTTT; CDR3: CASSRGNDSPLHF
J: TRBJ1-1; V: TRBV30; D: NA; size: NA; DNA: TGTGCCTGGGGACCCTTCGGGGTGGAAGCTTTCTTT; CDR3: CAWGPFGVEAFF
J: TRBJ1-4; V: TRBV15; D: NA; size: NA; DNA: TGTGCCACCAGCAGAGCTGGGCAGACAAATGAAAAACTGTTTTTT; CDR3: CATSRAGQTNEKLFF
J: TRBJ2-1; V: TRBV12-5; D: TRBD1; size: NA; DNA: TGTGCTAGTGGTTTGGTATCATCGGTCCGGGACAGGACGAATGAGCAGTTCTTC; CDR3: CASGLVSSVRDRTNEQFF
J: TRBJ1-6; V: TRBV7-3; D: NA; size: NA; DNA: TGTGCCAGCAGCTTAACGGGAGGGGATGATTCACCCCTCCACTTT; CDR3: CASSLTGGDDSPLHF
J: TRBJ1-1; V: TRBV11-2; D: NA; size: once; DNA: TGTGCCAGCAGCACTGGGAGTGGGGGAAGGGCCAACACTGAAGCTTTCTTT; CDR3: CASSTGSGGRANTEAFF
J: TRBJ1-1; V: TRBV2; D: NA; size: few; DNA: TGTGCCAGCAGTGTAATGATGAACACTGAAGCTTTCTTT; CDR3: CASSVMMNTEAFF
J: TRBJ2-2; V: TRBV7-9; D: TRBD1; size: NA; DNA: TGTGCCAGCAGTTCCGGGACAGGGAGGACCGGGGAGCTGTTTTTT; CDR3: CASSSGTGRTGELFF
J: TRBJ2-3; V: TRBV6-2/TRBV6-3; D: TRBD2; size: NA; DNA: TGTGCCAGCAGTTTGTCCTTAGCGGGGGCTTCGGATACGCAGTATTTT; CDR3: CASSLSLAGASDTQYF
J: TRBJ2-1; V: TRBV6-5; D: TRBD1; size: NA; DNA: TGTGCCAGCAGAGTCCGGGACAGTACCTACAATGAGCAGTTCTTC; CDR3: CASRVRDSTYNEQFF
J: TRBJ1-5; V: TRBV7-8; D: TRBD1; size: NA; DNA: TGTGCCAGCAGCTTGACAGGGGAGAACCAGCCCCAGCATTTT; CDR3: CASSLTGENQPQHF
J: TRBJ1-4; V: TRBV19; D: NA; size: NA; DNA: TGTGCCAGTAGTATGTGGGGGGGGCGTGAAAAACTGTTTTTT; CDR3: CASSMWGGREKLFF
J: TRBJ2-5; V: TRBV30; D: NA; size: NA; DNA: TGTGCCTGGGGACAGGGAGGGCAAGAGACCCAGTACTTC; CDR3: CAWGQGGQETQYF
J: TRBJ2-2; V: TRBV6-5; D: NA; size: many; DNA: TGTGCCAGCACTACCGGTGGTGGGGAGCTGTTTTTT; CDR3: CASTTGGGELFF
J: TRBJ1-3; V: TRBV6-4; D: NA; size: once; DNA: TGTGCCAGCAGCTCCCCAGGGGAAGACACCATATATTTT; CDR3: CASSSPGEDTIYF
J: TRBJ2-7; V: TRBV3-1/TRBV3-2; D: NA; size: NA; DNA: TGTGCCAGCAGCCAAGATTGGGAGTCCTACGAGCAGTACTTC; CDR3: CASSQDWESYEQYF
J: TRBJ2-1; V: TRBV27; D: TRBD2; size: NA; DNA: TGTGCCAGCAGTTTACGGGGGGATGAGCAGTTCTTC; CDR3: CASSLRGDEQFF
J: TRBJ2-1; V: TRBV3-1/TRBV3-2; D: NA; size: NA; DNA: TGTGCCAGCAGCCAAGAGTCTAGCCCGGGTAATGAGCAGTTCTTC; CDR3: CASSQESSPGNEQFF
J: TRBJ2-2; V: TRBV4-2; D: NA; size: once; DNA: TGTGCCAGCAGCCAAGAAAGTGAATTTAGGACCGGGGAGCTGTTTTTT; CDR3: CASSQESEFRTGELFF
J: TRBJ2-5; V: TRBV3-1/TRBV3-2; D: NA; size: NA; DNA: TGTGCCAGCAGCCAAGATCCCGGGACGGGAGAGACCCAGTACTTC; CDR3: CASSQDPGTGETQYF
J: TRBJ1-1; V: TRBV4-1; D: NA; size: NA; DNA: TGCGCCAGCAGCCAAGTCGCAGGTGACACTGAAGCTTTCTTT; CDR3: CASSQVAGDTEAFF
J: TRBJ2-5; V: TRBV3-1/TRBV3-2; D: NA; size: NA; DNA: TGTGCCAGCAGCCAAGTAGTCTCCGAAGAGACCCAGTACTTC; CDR3: CASSQVVSEETQYF
J: TRBJ1-2; V: TRBV27; D: NA; size: NA; DNA: TGTGCCAGCAGTTTATCGGGCAGGGTGGGTGGCTACACCTTC; CDR3: CASSLSGRVGGYTF